The 15 T cell receptor beta chains below all came from one sample that was sequenced in a study of T cell repertoires in cytomegalovirus infection. TCRdb called the reads again in MiXCR, with one record for every CDR3 protein. The sample contains about 740,000 distinct CDR3 sequences, roughly a third of which appear only once. Specimen: PBMCs. The receptors shown here come from a human donor in good health (CMV status not recorded). Some clones in this sample may be carry-over from other donors' samples.

As for this clonotype: The junction departs from germline at one end; a sequencing error may be responsible. The chain recombines TRBV7-2 with TRBJ2-5; unclear D gene. From germline, CDR1 is SGHTA and CDR2 FQGNSA. The CDR3 is made up of 12 amino acids. The DNA for the CDR3 is TGTGCCAGCAGCTCGTGGTCAGAGACCAAGTACTTC. Translating it yields CASSSWSETKYF. Full variable domain (missing parts from reference TRBV7-2 and TRBJ2-5): GAGVSQSPSNKVTEKGKDVELRCDPISGHTALYWYRQSLGQGLEFLIYFQGNSAPDKSGLPSDRFSAERTGGSVSTLTIQRTQQEDSAVYLCASSSWSETKYFGPGTRLLVL.

The chain combines TRBV30 with TRBJ2-5; TRBD1 matches 9 bases. The CDR3 contains 14 residues. V trimming: 4 bases; J trimming: 2 bases; junction bases outside the gene matches: 5. Germline assignment: CDR1 GTSNPN and CDR2 SVGIG (reference sequence). CDR3 bases: TGTGCCTGGACCACAGGACAGGGGCAAGAGACCCAGTACTTC. Protein sequence: CAWTTGQGQETQYF.

The genes are TRBV29-1 and TRBJ2-7, with unresolved D. Germline values: CDR1 SQVTM, CDR2 ANQGSEA. With 4 bases removed from V and 4 bases from J, the gap between germline ends came to 17 bases. The CDR3 is 14 residues long. This CDR3 reads CSVGSQTASYEQYF. In nucleotides, the CDR3 is TGCAGCGTTGGGTCCCAGACCGCTTCGTACGAGCAGTACTTC.

The chain carries TRBV7-8 and TRBJ2-1; TRBD1 matches 11 bases. The CDR3 sequence is 18 residues long. With V trimmed by 7 bases and J by 6 bases, 17 bases remained unmatched. The V gene's germline CDR1 is SGHVS and CDR2 FQNEAQ. The CDR3 protein is CASTQGRGGQGARNEQFF. The CDR3 region has the DNA TGTGCCAGCACCCAGGGGCGCGGCGGACAGGGGGCACGCAATGAGCAGTTCTTC.

Notes on this clonotype: The CDR3 end shows no conserved phenylalanine or tryptophan, and so a read error is likely. It is unclear where the CDR3 begins or ends on the DNA, so no DNA is shown, and the CDR3 is as TCRdb lists it. CDR3 region: CASSLVGDTLELFL. The rearrangement uses TRBV7-6 and TRBJ2-2; no check of the table's D call, TRBD1, against the DNA was made. Germline CDR1 SGHVS, CDR2 FNYEAQ. The CDR3 comprises 14 residues, both ends counted.

This clonotype came up a few times. The chain couples TRBV27 to TRBJ1-5; maybe TRBD1 (6 bases). In germline, CDR1 is MNHEY, CDR2 SMNVEV (reference sequence). V was trimmed by 2 bases and J by 6 bases, leaving 11 bases between them. The CDR3 is 14 amino acids. CDR3 residues: CASSLTGIGQPQHF. The CDR3 region has the DNA TGTGCCAGCAGTTTAACAGGGATAGGTCAGCCCCAGCATTTT.

This clonotype has a handful of counts. The chain uses TRBV20-1 and TRBJ2-7; 8 positions match TRBD2. The V and J ends lost 6 bases and 4 bases, in that order; junction bases with no gene match: 11. Germline assignment: CDR1 DFQATT and CDR2 SNEGSKA (reference sequence). CDR3 length: 14 residues. CDR3: CSAGGSGSMYEQYF. The DNA for the CDR3 is TGCAGTGCCGGGGGCAGCGGGAGTATGTACGAGCAGTACTTC.

The V and J genes are TRBV3-1 and TRBJ2-7; 8 bases are shared with TRBD1. After removal of 0 bases from V and 3 bases from J, the junction contained 10 bases not matched to a gene. CDR1 is LGHDT, CDR2 YNNKEL, per germline (reference sequence). This CDR3 comprises 17 residues. CDR3 loop: CASSQDRDRRVLYEQYF. CDR3 sequence (DNA): TGTGCCAGCAGCCAAGATCGGGACAGGCGGGTTCTCTACGAGCAGTACTTC.

The chain has TRBV25-1 and TRBJ2-1, with TRBD1 identical over 9 bases. The germline gives CDR1 MGHDK, CDR2 SYGVNS. The CDR3 has 15 residues. The J segment lost 7 bases and the V segment lost 7 bases, leaving 11 bases of the junction unmatched. CDR3 loop: CASKGKQGASNEQFF. Written as DNA, the CDR3 is TGTGCCAGCAAAGGGAAACAGGGGGCCTCAAATGAGCAGTTCTTC. The full variable domain, its missing parts supplied by reference TRBV25-1 and TRBJ2-1, is EADIYQTPRYLVIGTGKKITLECSQTMGHDKMYWYQQDPGMELHLIHYSYGVNSTEKGDLSSESTVSRIRTEHFPLTLESARPSHTSQYLCASKGKQGASNEQFFGPGTRLTVL.

V is TRBV4-1 and J is TRBJ1-1; perhaps TRBD1 as D (5 bases). In germline, CDR1 is MGHRA, CDR2 YSYEKL. The CDR3 consists of 16 residues. The ends were cut back, 3 bases at V and 4 bases at J, with 18 bases in the middle. The CDR3 region has the DNA TGCGCCAGCAGCCAGGCGGGGGGTCGGCCCCCCACTGAAGCTTTCTTT. This codes for CASSQAGGRPPTEAFF.

The V call is TRBV12-3 or TRBV12-4, the J call TRBJ2-7, with TRBD2 identical over 8 bases. J gave up 3 bases and V 5 bases, and 9 bases lay outside the gene matches. The CDR3 is 15 residues long. The CDR3 sequence is CASSAFQRGSYEQYF. The CDR3 nucleotides are TGTGCCAGCAGTGCCTTTCAGCGGGGGAGCTACGAGCAGTACTTC.

The rearrangement uses TRBV28 and TRBJ1-1; D is unresolved. Per germline, CDR1 MDHEN and CDR2 SYDVKM. Trimming shortened V by 2 bases and J by 2 bases, and 9 bases separated the two germline ends. CDR3 size: 14 residues. The CDR3 here is CASSLASGNTEAFF. The CDR3 DNA is TGTGCCAGCAGTTTAGCGTCGGGAAACACTGAAGCTTTCTTT.

As to this clonotype: No conserved phenylalanine or tryptophan is present at the end of the CDR3, so a read error is the likely explanation. No DNA is shown, since the ends of the CDR3 on it are uncertain; the CDR3 is the one TCRdb lists. V and J are TRBV5-3 and TRBJ1-3. TRBV5-3 is an ORF, and what it does is uncertain. Both ends counted, the CDR3 spans 17 residues. CDR3 residues: CASSSTDNYNSGNTLYL.

The CDR3 loop reads CASSLFGRTETQYF. CDR3 sequence (DNA): TGTGCCAGCAGCTTATTCGGCCGGACAGAGACCCAGTACTTC. The chain combines TRBV7-4 with TRBJ2-5; D not certain. Germline V gene data show CDR1 as SGHVT and CDR2 as SQSDAQ. This CDR3 comprises 14 residues. The ends were cut back, 2 bases at V and 4 bases at J, with 11 bases in the middle. The variable domain in full, with the rest retrieved from reference TRBV7-4 and TRBJ2-5, is GAGVSQSPRYKVAKRGRDVALRCDSISGHVTLYWYRQTLGQGSEVLTYSQSDAQRDKSGRPSGRFSAERPERSVSTLKIQRTEQGDSAVYLCASSLFGRTETQYFGPGTRLLVL.

This clonotype was detected only a few times. The J gene is TRBJ1-2, the V gene TRBV28; D is undetermined. The CDR3 extends over 14 amino acids. Deletions cut 6 bases from V and 2 bases from J, with 13 bases between. Looked up from germline, CDR1 is MDHEN and CDR2 is SYDVKM. This CDR3 is CASRGRVANYGYTF. The CDR3 nucleotides are TGTGCCAGCAGGGGGAGGGTTGCCAACTATGGCTACACCTTC.